These T cell receptor beta chains were read from a single sample in a study of PD-L1 blockade in urothelial cancer. Sequencing used immunoSEQ multiplex PCR; TCRdb keeps in-frame clones, though not all of them. The sample yields 70,000 to 100,000 clones, 80% to 85% seen once. The starting material was PBMCs, obtained around atezolizumab (anti-PD-L1) treatment. The receptors shown here come from a man in his 60s with urothelial cancer. The CDR3 runs from the conserved cysteine through the conserved F or W. The order of the fields is CDR3 length, V gene, J gene, CDR3 protein.

cdr3_length: 15; v_call: TRBV7-9; j_call: TRBJ2-7; cdr3_aa: CASSPRTGYSYEQYF
cdr3_length: 20; v_call: TRBV9; j_call: TRBJ1-4; cdr3_aa: CASSVNRSPGAGAQIEKLFF
cdr3_length: 15; v_call: TRBV27; j_call: TRBJ1-1; cdr3_aa: CASRNTGTRDTEAFF
cdr3_length: 14; v_call: TRBV10-3; j_call: TRBJ2-7; cdr3_aa: CAIRRGTGVYEQYF
cdr3_length: 14; v_call: TRBV10-3; j_call: TRBJ1-4; cdr3_aa: CAIAAGNTNEKLFF
cdr3_length: 16; v_call: TRBV18; j_call: TRBJ2-7; cdr3_aa: CASSPTSSGGAGEQYF
cdr3_length: 15; v_call: TRBV9; j_call: TRBJ2-7; cdr3_aa: CASSVASGPSYEQYF
cdr3_length: 15; v_call: TRBV11-2; j_call: TRBJ1-2; cdr3_aa: CASSLWGQGKDGYTF
cdr3_length: 13; v_call: TRBV27; j_call: TRBJ1-1; cdr3_aa: CASSPLRGSEAFF
cdr3_length: 20; v_call: TRBV5-1; j_call: TRBJ2-1; cdr3_aa: CASSYGLAGGSPSSYNEQFF
cdr3_length: 13; v_call: TRBV7-9; j_call: TRBJ2-7; cdr3_aa: CASSSRDSHQQYF
cdr3_length: 13; v_call: TRBV4-1; j_call: TRBJ2-3; cdr3_aa: CASRTSGTDTQYF
cdr3_length: 14; v_call: TRBV6-5; j_call: TRBJ1-5; cdr3_aa: CASSYSGRNQPQHF
cdr3_length: 14; v_call: TRBV5-1; j_call: TRBJ1-4; cdr3_aa: CASSLTGSEEKLFF
cdr3_length: 15; v_call: TRBV7-9; j_call: TRBJ2-1; cdr3_aa: CASSLASGAQGEQFF
cdr3_length: 18; v_call: TRBV25-1; j_call: TRBJ1-5; cdr3_aa: CASSPSDGVPYSNQPQHF
cdr3_length: 14; v_call: TRBV11-2; j_call: TRBJ2-5; cdr3_aa: CASSLGTVQETQYF
cdr3_length: 14; v_call: TRBV6-5; j_call: TRBJ2-7; cdr3_aa: CAASGRIAPYEQYF
cdr3_length: 14; v_call: TRBV19; j_call: TRBJ1-1; cdr3_aa: CASAPAGTNTEAFF
cdr3_length: 16; v_call: TRBV6-5; j_call: TRBJ2-5; cdr3_aa: CASSYSLGTKKETQYF
cdr3_length: 13; v_call: TRBV19; j_call: TRBJ2-7; cdr3_aa: CASSIRDGYEQYF
cdr3_length: 15; v_call: TRBV5-1; j_call: TRBJ2-7; cdr3_aa: CASTQGLTQGYEQYF
cdr3_length: 16; v_call: TRBV28; j_call: TRBJ2-1; cdr3_aa: CASRRSGGPVSNEQFF
cdr3_length: 14; v_call: TRBV28; j_call: TRBJ1-2; cdr3_aa: CASTIDRLDYGYTF
cdr3_length: 15; v_call: TRBV11-2; j_call: TRBJ1-1; cdr3_aa: CASSLQSGLNTEAFF
cdr3_length: 15; v_call: TRBV6-5; j_call: TRBJ1-5; cdr3_aa: CASRPDRGNNQPQHF
cdr3_length: 15; v_call: TRBV7-9; j_call: TRBJ1-4; cdr3_aa: CASILSGTAGEKLFF
cdr3_length: 15; v_call: TRBV5-1; j_call: TRBJ2-5; cdr3_aa: CASSPTSGGGETQYF
cdr3_length: 17; v_call: TRBV5-6; j_call: TRBJ2-5; cdr3_aa: CASSFAMTGREGETQYF
cdr3_length: 15; v_call: TRBV6-1; j_call: TRBJ2-2; cdr3_aa: CASRTGDRVTGELFF
cdr3_length: 13; v_call: TRBV7-2; j_call: TRBJ1-5; cdr3_aa: CASSLTFYQPQHF
cdr3_length: 16; v_call: TRBV2; j_call: TRBJ2-5; cdr3_aa: CASSVSSGGEGETQYF
cdr3_length: 16; v_call: TRBV5-1; j_call: TRBJ2-2; cdr3_aa: CASSLDAGAVTGELFF
cdr3_length: 12; v_call: TRBV6-1; j_call: TRBJ2-7; cdr3_aa: CAILGNYYEQYF